Listed below are T cell receptor beta chains from one sample, sequenced in a study of shared clonotypes between healthy human individuals. Repertoires were generated with immunoSEQ multiplex PCR, while TCRdb's copy carries only in-frame clones and drops some. The data contain some 1.4 million clones, roughly 96% of them singletons. The source material was naive CD4+ T cells sorted from blood. The receptors derive from a man aged 25 to 40 in good health. CDR3s include the opening cysteine and the closing phenylalanine or tryptophan.

j_call v_call cdr3_aa
TRBJ2-1 TRBV12-5 CASGLVPGSWVNEQFF
TRBJ2-1 TRBV4-1 CASSQDWAGGTASSEQFF
TRBJ1-2 TRBV5-4 CASSLGHLNYGYTF
TRBJ2-7 TRBV6-5 CASANTWGPYEQYF
TRBJ2-3 TRBV5-6 CASSASWRTDTQYF
TRBJ1-5 TRBV18 CASSRGPNQPQHF
TRBJ2-3 TRBV6-1 CASRRTGGSTDTQYF
TRBJ1-1 TRBV2 CASSVMAGNPEGNTEAFF
TRBJ1-1 TRBV18 CASSPRESGMNTEAFF
TRBJ1-1 TRBV13 CASSLKTGGWNTEAFF
TRBJ2-3 TRBV9 CASSVISGSDTQYF
TRBJ1-2 TRBV5-1 CASSLGGTGNYGYTF
TRBJ1-1 TRBV28 CASSGSSAFF
TRBJ2-1 TRBV27 CASSFSSSRTSGPSSYNEQFF
TRBJ2-2 TRBV9 CASSSPLQGPSPGTGELFF
TRBJ1-2 TRBV5-4 CASSPAGTRLGGYTF
TRBJ2-7 TRBV2 CASSSGPPSYEQYF
TRBJ2-7 TRBV19 CASSTSGSSYEQYF
TRBJ2-1 TRBV6-5 CATNRGNEQFF
TRBJ2-4 TRBV14 CASSQSIMRKTLAKNIQYF
TRBJ2-2 TRBV5-5 CASSFIGQGGGSGTGELFF
TRBJ2-7 TRBV4-3 CASSLNVGAEQYF
TRBJ1-1 TRBV12-5 CASGLFSTGGLDAATEAFF
TRBJ1-4 TRBV27 CASTGALGRTTNEKLFF
TRBJ2-1 TRBV18 CASSQLAGGHATYNEQFF
TRBJ2-1 TRBV27 CASSLTSGRTYEQFF
TRBJ2-5 TRBV28 CASSRETQYF
TRBJ2-7 TRBV7-8 CASSFGAGDTYEQYF
TRBJ2-2 TRBV28 CATKRGTSTGELFF
TRBJ2-6 TRBV9 CASSAVGSGANVLTF
TRBJ2-3 TRBV28 CASSLSGGRATDTQYF
TRBJ1-1 TRBV18 CASSPTKQDTEAFF
TRBJ2-5 TRBV4-3 CASSQDVLYSETQYF
TRBJ1-1 TRBV9 CASSVDFDRVNVAFF
TRBJ1-5 TRBV7-9 CASSPGGHQPQHF
TRBJ1-1 TRBV21-1 CASSNLKQGTEAFF
TRBJ2-7 TRBV4-2 CASSQDEASGSYEQYF
TRBJ1-1 TRBV9 CASSVEWNTEAFF
TRBJ1-1 TRBV5-1 CASSSGTAKKNTEAFF
TRBJ2-3 TRBV7-8 CASSSGAGSGTTRTDTQYF
TRBJ2-3 TRBV10-2 CASSETFGTSGRWGTDTQYF
TRBJ2-7 TRBV4-3 CASSQEGAYEQYF
TRBJ2-3 TRBV5-4 CASSLLAGVSTDTQYF
TRBJ2-1 TRBV30 CAWSGSQKYNEQFF
TRBJ1-5 TRBV21-1 CASSKDSNNQPQHF
TRBJ2-2 TRBV5-1 CASNRDSGGELFF
TRBJ2-5 TRBV10-1 CARIVGTNQETQYF
TRBJ1-2 TRBV5-1 CASSLSTGTYGYTF
TRBJ1-4 TRBV10-3 CAISNIQGPYEKLFF
TRBJ2-3 TRBV5-4 CASSLVLWGSRDTDTQYF